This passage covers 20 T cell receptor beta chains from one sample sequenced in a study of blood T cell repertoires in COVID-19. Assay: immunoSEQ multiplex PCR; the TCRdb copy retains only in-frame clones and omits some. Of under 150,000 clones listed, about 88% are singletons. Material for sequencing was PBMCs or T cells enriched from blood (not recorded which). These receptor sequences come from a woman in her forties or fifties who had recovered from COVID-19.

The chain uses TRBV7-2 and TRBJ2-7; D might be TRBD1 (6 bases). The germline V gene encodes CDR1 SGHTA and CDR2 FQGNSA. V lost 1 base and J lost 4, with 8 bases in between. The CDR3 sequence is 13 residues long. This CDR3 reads CASSLEQGYEQYF. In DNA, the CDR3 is TGTGCCAGCAGCTTAGAACAGGGATACGAGCAGTACTTC.

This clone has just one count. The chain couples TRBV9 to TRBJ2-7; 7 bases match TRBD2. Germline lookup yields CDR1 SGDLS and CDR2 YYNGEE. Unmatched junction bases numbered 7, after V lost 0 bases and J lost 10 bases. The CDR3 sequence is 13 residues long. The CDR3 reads CASSVGSGDYQYF. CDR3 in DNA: TGTGCCAGCAGCGTAGGGTCCGGGGACTATCAGTACTTC.

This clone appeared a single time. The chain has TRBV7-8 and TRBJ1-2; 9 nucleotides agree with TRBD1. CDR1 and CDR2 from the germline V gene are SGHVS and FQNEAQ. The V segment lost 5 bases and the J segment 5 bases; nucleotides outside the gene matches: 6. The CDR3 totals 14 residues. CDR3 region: CASSQQDRGYGYTF. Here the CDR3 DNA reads TGTGCCAGCAGCCAACAGGACAGGGGATATGGCTACACCTTC.

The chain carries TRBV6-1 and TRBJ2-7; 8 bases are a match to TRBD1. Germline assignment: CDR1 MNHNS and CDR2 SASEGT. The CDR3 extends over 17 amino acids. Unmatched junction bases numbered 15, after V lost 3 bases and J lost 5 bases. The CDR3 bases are TGTGCCAGCAGTGATGGAACAGGGGGATCGAACGTCGACGAGCAGTACTTC. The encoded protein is CASSDGTGGSNVDEQYF.

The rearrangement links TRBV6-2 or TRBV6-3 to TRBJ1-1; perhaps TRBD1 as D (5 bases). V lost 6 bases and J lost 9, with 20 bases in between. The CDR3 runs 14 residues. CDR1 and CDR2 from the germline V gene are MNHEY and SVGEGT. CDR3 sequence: CASRPPAAGNKAFF. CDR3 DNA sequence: TGTGCCAGCAGACCTCCCGCAGCAGGGAACAAAGCTTTCTTT.

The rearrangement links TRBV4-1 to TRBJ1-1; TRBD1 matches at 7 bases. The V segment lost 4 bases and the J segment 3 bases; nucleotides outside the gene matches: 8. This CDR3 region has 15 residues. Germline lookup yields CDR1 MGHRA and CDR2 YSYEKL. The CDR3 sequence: CASSRDRDGYTEAFF. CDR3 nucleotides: TGCGCCAGCAGCCGAGACAGGGATGGGTACACTGAAGCTTTCTTT.

The CDR3 sequence: CASSQAYPSGGPVGEQYF. CDR3 DNA sequence: TGTGCCAGCAGCCAGGCATATCCTAGCGGGGGGCCCGTGGGGGAGCAGTACTTC. The chain recombines TRBV3-1 (or the pseudogene TRBV3-2) with TRBJ2-7; 11 nucleotides align to TRBD2. The J segment lost 7 bases and the V segment lost 3 bases, leaving 17 bases of the junction unmatched. The CDR3 has 18 amino acids. Germline V gene lookup returns CDR1 LGHDT and CDR2 YNNKEL (reference sequence).

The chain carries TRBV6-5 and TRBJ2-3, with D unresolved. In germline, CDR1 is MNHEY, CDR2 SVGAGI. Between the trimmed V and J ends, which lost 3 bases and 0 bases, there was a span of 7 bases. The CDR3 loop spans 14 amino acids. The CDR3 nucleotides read TGTGCCAGCAGTTATAAAGCTAGCACAGATACGCAGTATTTT. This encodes CASSYKASTDTQYF.

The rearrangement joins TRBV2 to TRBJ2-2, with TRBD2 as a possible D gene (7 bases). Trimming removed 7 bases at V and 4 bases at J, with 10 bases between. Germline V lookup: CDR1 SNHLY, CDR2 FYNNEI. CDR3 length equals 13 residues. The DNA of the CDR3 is TGTGCCAGCATGGGAGGGGGCACCGGGGAGCTGTTTTTT. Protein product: CASMGGGTGELFF.

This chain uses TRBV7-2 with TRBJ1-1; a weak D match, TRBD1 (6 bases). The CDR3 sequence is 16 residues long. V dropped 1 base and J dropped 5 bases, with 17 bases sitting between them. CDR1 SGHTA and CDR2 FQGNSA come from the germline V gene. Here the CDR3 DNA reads TGTGCCAGCAGCTTAGAGCCCCGGGGGGCGCGAACTGAAGCTTTCTTT. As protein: CASSLEPRGARTEAFF.

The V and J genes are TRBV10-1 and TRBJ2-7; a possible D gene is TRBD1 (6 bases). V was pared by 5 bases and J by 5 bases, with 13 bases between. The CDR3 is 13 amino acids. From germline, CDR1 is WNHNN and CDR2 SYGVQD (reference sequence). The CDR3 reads CASSSQGYDEQYF. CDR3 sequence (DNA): TGCGCCAGCAGTTCGCAGGGGTACGACGAGCAGTACTTC.

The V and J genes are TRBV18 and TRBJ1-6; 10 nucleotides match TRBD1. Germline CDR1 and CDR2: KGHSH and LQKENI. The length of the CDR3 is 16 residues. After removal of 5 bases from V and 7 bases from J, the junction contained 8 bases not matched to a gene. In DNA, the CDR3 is TGTGCCAGCTCATCAATGGGGGACAGGGGCAATTCACCCCTCCACTTT. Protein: CASSSMGDRGNSPLHF.

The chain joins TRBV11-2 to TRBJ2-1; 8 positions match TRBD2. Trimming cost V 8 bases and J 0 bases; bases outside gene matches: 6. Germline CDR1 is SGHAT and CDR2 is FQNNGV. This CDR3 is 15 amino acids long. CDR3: CASGRGGSSYNEQFF. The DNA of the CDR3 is TGTGCCAGCGGACGGGGGGGGAGCTCCTACAATGAGCAGTTCTTC. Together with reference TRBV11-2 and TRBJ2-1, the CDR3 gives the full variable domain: EAGVAQSPRYKIIEKRQSVAFWCNPISGHATLYWYQQILGQGPKLLIQFQNNGVVDDSQLPKDRFSAERLKGVDSTLKIQPAKLEDSAVYLCASGRGGSSYNEQFFGPGTRLTVL.

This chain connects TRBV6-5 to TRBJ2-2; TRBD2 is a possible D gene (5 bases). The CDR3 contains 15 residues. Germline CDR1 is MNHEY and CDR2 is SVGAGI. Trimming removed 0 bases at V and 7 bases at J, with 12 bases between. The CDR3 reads CASSYSRVRDGELFF. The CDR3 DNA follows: TGTGCCAGCAGTTACTCGAGGGTCAGAGACGGGGAGCTGTTTTTT.

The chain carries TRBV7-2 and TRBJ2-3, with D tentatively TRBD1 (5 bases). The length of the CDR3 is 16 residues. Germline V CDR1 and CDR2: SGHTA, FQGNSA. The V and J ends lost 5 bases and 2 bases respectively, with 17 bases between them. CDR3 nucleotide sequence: TGTGCCAGCAGCCCCGTAGTAGGGGAATTCACAGATACGCAGTATTTT. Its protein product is CASSPVVGEFTDTQYF. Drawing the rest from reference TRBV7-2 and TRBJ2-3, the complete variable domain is GAGVSQSPSNKVTEKGKDVELRCDPISGHTALYWYRQSLGQGLEFLIYFQGNSAPDKSGLPSDRFSAERTGGSVSTLTIQRTQQEDSAVYLCASSPVVGEFTDTQYFGPGTRLTVL.

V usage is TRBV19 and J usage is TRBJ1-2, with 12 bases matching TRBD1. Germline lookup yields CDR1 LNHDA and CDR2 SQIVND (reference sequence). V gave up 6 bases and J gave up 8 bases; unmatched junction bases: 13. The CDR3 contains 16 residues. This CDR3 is CASSETGTGGSSGYTF. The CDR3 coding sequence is TGTGCCAGTAGCGAGACAGGGACAGGGGGCTCTAGCGGCTACACCTTC.

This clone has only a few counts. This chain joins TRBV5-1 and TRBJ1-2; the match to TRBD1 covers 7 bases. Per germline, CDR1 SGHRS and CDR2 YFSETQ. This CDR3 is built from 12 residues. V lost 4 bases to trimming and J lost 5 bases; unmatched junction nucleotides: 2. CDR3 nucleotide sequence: TGCGCCAGCAGCACAGGGGCGTATGGCTACACCTTC. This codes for CASSTGAYGYTF.

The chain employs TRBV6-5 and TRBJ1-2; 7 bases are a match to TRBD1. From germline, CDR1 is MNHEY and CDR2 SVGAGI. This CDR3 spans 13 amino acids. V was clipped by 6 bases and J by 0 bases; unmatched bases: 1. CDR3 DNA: TGTGCCAGCAGGGGACAGACTAACTATGGCTACACCTTC. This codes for CASRGQTNYGYTF.

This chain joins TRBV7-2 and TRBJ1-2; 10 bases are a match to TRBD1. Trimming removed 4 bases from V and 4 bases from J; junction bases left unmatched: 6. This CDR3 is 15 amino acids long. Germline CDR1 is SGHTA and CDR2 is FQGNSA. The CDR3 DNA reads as TGTGCCAGCAGCTCCGGGACAGGGGCGCCCTATGGCTACACCTTC. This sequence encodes CASSSGTGAPYGYTF.

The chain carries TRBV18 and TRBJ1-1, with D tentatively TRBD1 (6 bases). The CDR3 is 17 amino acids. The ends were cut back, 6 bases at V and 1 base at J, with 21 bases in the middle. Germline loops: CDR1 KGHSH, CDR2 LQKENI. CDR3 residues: CASSQLYLRGRNTEAFF. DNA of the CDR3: TGTGCCAGCTCCCAATTATACCTCAGGGGCCGGAACACTGAAGCTTTCTTT.